The 23 T cell receptor beta chains presented below share a single source sample, sequenced in a study of T cell responses to AZD1222 COVID-19 vaccine. The assay was immunoSEQ multiplex PCR, and TCRdb's table has in-frame clones only and misses some. The sample has 110,000 or so clones, 88% seen once. Specimen: peripheral blood, collected 28 days after the second AZD1222 dose. All receptors derive from an adult who received the AZD1222 COVID-19 vaccine.

The chain has TRBV5-6 and TRBJ1-1; D not certain. Germline-derived CDR1 and CDR2 are SGHDT and YYEEEE. V was trimmed by 3 bases and J by 2 bases, leaving 14 bases between them. The CDR3 covers 15 residues. The CDR3 spells CASSSVRGLNTEAFF. Here the CDR3 DNA reads TGTGCCAGCAGCTCGGTGAGAGGCCTTAACACTGAAGCTTTCTTT.

This clone was found once. The chain couples TRBV14 to TRBJ1-3; D ambiguous. The CDR3 runs 20 residues. Germline values: CDR1 SGHDN, CDR2 FVKESK. V was pared by 3 bases and J by 0 bases, with 24 bases between. Here the CDR3 DNA reads TGTGCCAGCAGCCATCCGAAGTTGAAGGTACAGCAGCTCTCTGGAAACACCATATATTTT. Translating gives CASSHPKLKVQQLSGNTIYF.

The gene calls are TRBV5-6 and TRBJ1-6; 7 bases agree with TRBD1. Trimming cost V 0 bases and J 7 bases; bases outside gene matches: 7. The CDR3 sequence is 16 residues long. Germline V gives CDR1 SGHDT, CDR2 YYEEEE. CDR3 in amino acids: CASSLGHTGVNSPLHF. The CDR3 bases are TGTGCCAGCAGCTTGGGACACACAGGGGTGAATTCACCCCTCCACTTT. Drawing the rest from reference TRBV5-6 and TRBJ1-6, the complete variable domain is DAGVTQSPTHLIKTRGQQVTLRCSPKSGHDTVSWYQQALGQGPQFIFQYYEEEERQRGNFPDRFSGHQFPNYSSELNVNALLLGDSALYLCASSLGHTGVNSPLHFGNGTRLTVT.

The chain couples TRBV6-2 or TRBV6-3 to TRBJ2-2; no clear D. Germline V gene sequence: CDR1 MNHEY, CDR2 SVGEGT. The CDR3 has 16 amino acids. V was pared by 2 bases and J by 4 bases, with 14 bases between. The CDR3 nucleotides read TGTGCCAGCAGTTACAAGGGTCGGCTTGGCACCGGGGAGCTGTTTTTT. The encoded protein is CASSYKGRLGTGELFF.

The table lists this clone with a count of one. The chain uses TRBV7-8 and TRBJ2-5, with TRBD1 matching over 7 bases. The CDR3 totals 13 residues. Germline assignment: CDR1 SGHVS and CDR2 FQNEAQ. The V gene end was trimmed by 5 bases and the J gene end by 3 bases; junction bases not matched to a gene: 3. The DNA of the CDR3 is TGTGCCAGCAGCCAAGGACAGGAAGAGACCCAGTACTTC. Protein: CASSQGQEETQYF.

This CDR3 is CASSSQGGGSEAFF. In nucleotides, the CDR3 is TGTGCCAGCAGTTCTCAGGGAGGAGGATCTGAAGCTTTCTTT. V gene TRBV11-2 combines with J gene TRBJ1-1, with a possible D match to TRBD1 (5 bases). The CDR3 has 14 residues. With 6 bases removed from V and 6 bases from J, the gap between germline ends came to 17 bases. The germline V gene has CDR1 SGHAT and CDR2 FQNNGV.

The V call is TRBV6-2 or TRBV6-3, the J call TRBJ2-7, with TRBD1 matching over 9 bases. This CDR3 region has 18 residues. Trimming at V came to 0 bases and at J to 3 bases, leaving 12 bases not matched to a gene. Germline V gives CDR1 MNHEY, CDR2 SVGEGT. CDR3 DNA: TGTGCCAGCAGTTACTCCCGGGACAGGGCGACCACCCGCTACGAGCAGTACTTC. It specifies CASSYSRDRATTRYEQYF.

The V and J genes are TRBV7-2 and TRBJ1-1; D ambiguous. Per the germline V gene, CDR1 is SGHTA and CDR2 is FQGNSA. V shed 3 bases and J shed 1 base, with 12 bases lying between them. This CDR3 comprises 15 residues. CDR3 region: CASSFMRVKNTEAFF. CDR3 bases: TGTGCCAGCAGCTTCATGCGGGTTAAGAACACTGAAGCTTTCTTT.

V gene TRBV27 combines with J gene TRBJ2-1; 7 bases agree with TRBD1. The CDR3 is 14 residues long. V was pared by 4 bases and J by 15 bases, with 15 bases of the junction left unmatched. The germline V gene has CDR1 MNHEY and CDR2 SMNVEV (reference sequence). CDR3 amino acids: CASSSTARDTGVFF. The CDR3 DNA reads TGTGCCAGCAGTTCGACCGCCCGGGACACAGGGGTGTTCTTC.

The genes are TRBV7-2 and TRBJ1-2; D ambiguous. CDR3 length: 17 amino acids. Germline-derived CDR1 and CDR2 are SGHTA and FQGNSA. The V end lost 2 bases, the J end lost 2 bases, and 18 bases lay between the germline ends. The CDR3 here is CASSLLAGPGPNYGYTF. In DNA, the CDR3 is TGTGCCAGCAGCTTATTAGCCGGGCCAGGCCCGAACTATGGCTACACCTTC.

This clone was observed at least ten times. This chain links TRBV5-1 with TRBJ1-6; the D is unclear. From germline, CDR1 is SGHRS and CDR2 YFSETQ. Between the trimmed V and J ends, which lost 1 base and 9 bases, there was a span of 11 bases. The CDR3 sequence is 14 residues long. CDR3 loop: CASSLTDKGSPLHF. As DNA, the CDR3 is TGCGCCAGCAGCTTGACCGATAAGGGTTCACCCCTCCACTTT.

J is TRBJ1-2 and V is TRBV9; D remains ambiguous. Trimming cost V 6 bases and J 1 base, with 22 bases left between them. Germline CDR1 and CDR2: SGDLS and YYNGEE. CDR3 length: 17 residues. DNA for the CDR3: TGTGCCAGCAACCTTAATGGTAGACAAGATATTAACTATGGCTACACCTTC. Protein: CASNLNGRQDINYGYTF.

This chain links TRBV28 with TRBJ1-5; no clear D gene. Germline V CDR1 and CDR2: MDHEN, SYDVKM. The ends were cut back, 0 bases at V and 4 bases at J, with 7 bases in the middle. This CDR3 region has 14 residues. The CDR3 DNA reads as TGTGCCAGCAGTTTATGGGCAGAAAATCAGCCCCAGCATTTT. It is translated as CASSLWAENQPQHF.

The chain carries TRBV11-2 and TRBJ2-5; D perhaps matches TRBD1 (6 bases). Germline V gene lookup returns CDR1 SGHAT and CDR2 FQNNGV. V gave up 2 bases and J gave up 5 bases, with 15 bases separating them. CDR3 length: 15 residues. This CDR3 is CASSLRLQGWETQYF. As DNA, the CDR3 is TGTGCCAGCAGCTTAAGGTTACAGGGTTGGGAGACCCAGTACTTC. The full variable domain, its missing parts supplied by reference TRBV11-2 and TRBJ2-5, is EAGVAQSPRYKIIEKRQSVAFWCNPISGHATLYWYQQILGQGPKLLIQFQNNGVVDDSQLPKDRFSAERLKGVDSTLKIQPAKLEDSAVYLCASSLRLQGWETQYFGPGTRLLVL.

The rearrangement joins TRBV10-3 to TRBJ1-2, with D maybe TRBD1 (5 bases). The V gene lost 0 bases and the J gene lost 1 base, with 12 bases spanning the gap. This CDR3 has 16 amino acids. The germline gives CDR1 ENHRY, CDR2 SYGVKD. The chain's CDR3 is CAISESGQGNNYGYTF. The DNA for the CDR3 is TGTGCCATCAGTGAGTCCGGGCAGGGAAATAACTATGGCTACACCTTC.

The chain joins TRBV20-1 to TRBJ2-7; D may match TRBD1 or TRBD2 (5 bases each). Germline-derived CDR1 and CDR2 are DFQATT and SNEGSKA (reference sequence). This CDR3 comprises 10 residues. Trimming cost V 7 bases and J 6 bases, with 10 bases left between them. The CDR3 loop is CSGGRGEQYF. DNA for the CDR3: TGCAGTGGGGGACGGGGCGAGCAGTACTTC.

The chain combines TRBV6-5 with TRBJ1-5; 7 bases agree with TRBD1. Germline-derived CDR1 and CDR2 are MNHEY and SVGAGI. Trimming removed 5 bases from V and 9 bases from J; junction bases left unmatched: 7. The CDR3 is 13 amino acids. The chain's CDR3 is CASSPQGLTPQHF. The CDR3 bases are TGTGCCAGCAGTCCACAGGGGCTTACGCCCCAGCATTTT.

The table lists this clone with a few counts. V usage is TRBV7-2 and J usage is TRBJ2-7, with D tentatively TRBD1 or TRBD2 (6 bases each). Germline lookup yields CDR1 SGHTA and CDR2 FQGNSA. V gave up 3 bases and J gave up 0 bases, with 12 bases separating them. The CDR3 runs 15 residues. This CDR3 reads CASSLGGMGSYEQYF. CDR3 coding DNA: TGTGCCAGCAGCTTGGGGGGCATGGGCTCCTACGAGCAGTACTTC.

This rearrangement joins TRBV7-8 to TRBJ1-2; 7 nucleotides match TRBD1. Trimming took 5 bases from V and 7 from J; bases not matched to a gene: 13. Germline CDR1 reads SGHVS; CDR2 reads FQNEAQ. This CDR3 contains 15 residues. DNA of the CDR3: TGTGCCAGCAGCCACCCAACAGGGGAAGGGGCTGGCTACACCTTC. This sequence encodes CASSHPTGEGAGYTF.

This chain connects TRBV7-9 to TRBJ1-2, with 9 bases identical to TRBD1. The length of the CDR3 is 14 residues. V lost 6 bases to trimming and J lost 2 bases; unmatched junction nucleotides: 4. CDR1 is SEHNR, CDR2 FQNEAQ, per germline (reference sequence). CDR3 sequence (DNA): TGTGCCAGCAGGGAGGGACAGGGCAACTATGGCTACACCTTC. Translation gives CASREGQGNYGYTF.

V is TRBV6-5 and J is TRBJ1-1; 10 bases match TRBD1. Germline V gives CDR1 MNHEY, CDR2 SVGAGI. This CDR3 region has 13 residues. After removal of 4 bases from V and 11 bases from J, the junction contained 7 bases not matched to a gene. In nucleotides, the CDR3 is TGTGCCAGCAGTTTCACCGCGGGACAGGGGGCTTTCTTT. Translation: CASSFTAGQGAFF.

CDR3 loop: CASGPRDRGRVGNQPQHF. In nucleotides, the CDR3 is TGTGCCAGTGGGCCCCGGGACAGGGGGCGCGTTGGCAATCAGCCCCAGCATTTT. The gene calls are TRBV19 and TRBJ1-5; TRBD1 matches 12 bases. This CDR3 spans 18 amino acids. Germline V gives CDR1 LNHDA, CDR2 SQIVND (reference sequence). The V gene end was trimmed by 8 bases and the J gene end by 2 bases; junction bases not matched to a gene: 13. Full variable domain (rest looked up from reference TRBV19 and TRBJ1-5): DGGITQSPKYLFRKEGQNVTLSCEQNLNHDAMYWYRQDPGQGLRLIYYSQIVNDFQKGDIAEGYSVSREKKESFPLTVTSAQKNPTAFYLCASGPRDRGRVGNQPQHFGDGTRLSIL.

This clone was seen a single time. The chain combines TRBV5-4 with TRBJ1-6, with a tentative D call TRBD1 (5 bases). V lost 1 base to trimming and J lost 9 bases, with 11 bases between them. Germline V gene lookup returns CDR1 SGHNT and CDR2 YYREEE (reference sequence). The CDR3 is 14 residues long. Here the CDR3 reads CASSLQGFSSPLHF. DNA of the CDR3: TGTGCCAGCAGCTTGCAGGGATTCAGTTCACCCCTCCACTTT. The variable domain in full, completed from reference TRBV5-4 and TRBJ1-6, reads ETGVTQSPTHLIKTRGQQVTLRCSSQSGHNTVSWYQQALGQGPQFIFQYYREEENGRGNFPPRFSGLQFPNYSSELNVNALELDDSALYLCASSLQGFSSPLHFGNGTRLTVT.